The text below deals with one TCR beta chain. The protocol was immunoSEQ multiplex PCR, while the TCRdb copy is restricted to in-frame clones and leaves out a portion. The data show 490,000 or so clones, roughly 78% seen once. The sample originates from a study of shared clonotypes between healthy human individuals. The healthy adult donors were HIV-negative and reported no recent acute infections or vaccinations. Caucasian adults residing in Nashville, Tennessee made up all the donors. The sequence derives from a woman aged 40 to 55 in good health. Some clones in this sample may be carry-over from other donors' samples. The sequencing sample was made of PBMCs.

This CDR3 reads CATSRDPGQASVLTF. The CDR3 nucleotides are TGTGCCACCAGCAGAGATCCGGGACAGGCCTCCGTCCTGACTTTC. The rearrangement uses TRBV15 and TRBJ2-6; the match to TRBD1 covers 8 bases. V was clipped by 0 bases and J by 12 bases; unmatched bases: 7. Germline V gene sequence: CDR1 LNHNV, CDR2 YYDKDF (reference sequence). This CDR3 is built from 15 residues.